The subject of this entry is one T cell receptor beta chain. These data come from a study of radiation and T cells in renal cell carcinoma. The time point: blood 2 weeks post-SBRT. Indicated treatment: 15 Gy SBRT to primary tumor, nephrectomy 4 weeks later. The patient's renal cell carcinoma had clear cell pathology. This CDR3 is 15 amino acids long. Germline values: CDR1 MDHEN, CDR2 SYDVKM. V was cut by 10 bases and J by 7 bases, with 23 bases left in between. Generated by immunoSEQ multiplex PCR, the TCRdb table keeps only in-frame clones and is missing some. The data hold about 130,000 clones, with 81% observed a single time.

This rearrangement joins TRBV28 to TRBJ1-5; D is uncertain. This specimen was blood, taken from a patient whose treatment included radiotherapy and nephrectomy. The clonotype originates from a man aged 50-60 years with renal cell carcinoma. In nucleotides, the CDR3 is TGTGCCACCCAGCTGGGCACCAGGATGGGACAGCCCCAGCATTTT. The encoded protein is CATQLGTRMGQPQHF.